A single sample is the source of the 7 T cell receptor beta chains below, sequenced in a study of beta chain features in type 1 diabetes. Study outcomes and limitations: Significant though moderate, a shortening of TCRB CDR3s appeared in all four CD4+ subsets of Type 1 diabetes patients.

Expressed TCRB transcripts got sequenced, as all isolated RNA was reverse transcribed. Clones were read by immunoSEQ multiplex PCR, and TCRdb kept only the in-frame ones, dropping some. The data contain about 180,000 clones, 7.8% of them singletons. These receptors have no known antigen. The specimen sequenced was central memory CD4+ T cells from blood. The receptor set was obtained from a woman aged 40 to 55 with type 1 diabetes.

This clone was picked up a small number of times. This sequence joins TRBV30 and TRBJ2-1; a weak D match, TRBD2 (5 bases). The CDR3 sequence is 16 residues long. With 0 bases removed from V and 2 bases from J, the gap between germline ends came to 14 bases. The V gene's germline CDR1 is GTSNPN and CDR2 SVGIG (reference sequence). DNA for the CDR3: TGTGCCTGGAGTGTACAGCCGACGGGAACCTACAATGAGCAGTTCTTC. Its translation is CAWSVQPTGTYNEQFF.

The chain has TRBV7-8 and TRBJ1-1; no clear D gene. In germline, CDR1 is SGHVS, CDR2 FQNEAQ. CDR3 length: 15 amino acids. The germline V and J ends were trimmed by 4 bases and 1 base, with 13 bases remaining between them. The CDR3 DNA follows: TGTGCCAGCAGCTCTTCCCGGGGAGGGAACACTGAAGCTTTCTTT. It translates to CASSSSRGGNTEAFF.

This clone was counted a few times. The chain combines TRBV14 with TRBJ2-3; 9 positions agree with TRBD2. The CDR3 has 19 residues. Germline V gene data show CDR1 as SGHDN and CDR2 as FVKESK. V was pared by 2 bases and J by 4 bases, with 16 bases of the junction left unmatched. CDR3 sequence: CASSQQPLGSGRPSDTQYF. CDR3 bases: TGTGCCAGCAGCCAACAACCTCTGGGTAGCGGGAGACCCTCAGATACGCAGTATTTT.

CDR3 sequence: CASSYGTGDSYEQYF. The CDR3 bases are TGCGCCAGCAGCTATGGGACAGGAGACTCCTACGAGCAGTACTTC. This chain connects TRBV4-3 to TRBJ2-7, with 8 bases identical to TRBD1. V shed 5 bases and J 0 bases; nucleotides not matched to a gene: 6. The CDR3 extends over 15 amino acids. The germline gives CDR1 LGHNA, CDR2 YSLEER.

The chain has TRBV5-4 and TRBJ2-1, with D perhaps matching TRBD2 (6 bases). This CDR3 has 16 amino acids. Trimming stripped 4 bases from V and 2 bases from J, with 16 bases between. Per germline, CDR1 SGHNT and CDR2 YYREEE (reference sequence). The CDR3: CASSIDPGGPYNEQFF. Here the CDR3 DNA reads TGTGCCAGCAGCATTGATCCCGGGGGTCCCTACAATGAGCAGTTCTTC.

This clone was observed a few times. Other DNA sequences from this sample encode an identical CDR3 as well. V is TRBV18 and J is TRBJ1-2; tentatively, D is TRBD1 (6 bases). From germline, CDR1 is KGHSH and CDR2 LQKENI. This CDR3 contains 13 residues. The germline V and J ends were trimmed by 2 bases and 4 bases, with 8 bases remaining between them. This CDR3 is CASSPDRSYGYTF. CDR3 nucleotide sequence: TGTGCCAGCTCACCAGACAGGTCCTATGGCTACACCTTC.

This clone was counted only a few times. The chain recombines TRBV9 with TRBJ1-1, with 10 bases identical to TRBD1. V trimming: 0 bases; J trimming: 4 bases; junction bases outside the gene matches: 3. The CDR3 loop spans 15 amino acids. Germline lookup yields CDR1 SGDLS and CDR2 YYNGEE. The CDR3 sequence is CASSVAGTGVTEAFF. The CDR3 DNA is TGTGCCAGCAGCGTAGCCGGGACAGGGGTCACTGAAGCTTTCTTT.